These 13 T cell receptor beta chains share one sample of origin, sequenced in a study of Graves' ophthalmopathy and Graves' hyperthyroidism. RNA transcripts yielded amplified TCR beta CDR3 regions. After a first-round RT-PCR with HTBI primers, a second-round multiplex PCR was run. One entry per CDR3 protein, called by TCRdb with MiXCR from the multiplex PCR reads. The table lists some 1.1 million distinct CDR3 sequences, about 35% of them singletons. The source material was peripheral blood or thyroid tissue (not recorded which). These TCRs come from an adult man with Graves' hyperthyroidism.

The genes are TRBV15 and TRBJ1-2; weak D call: TRBD1 (6 bases). Germline CDR1 is LNHNV and CDR2 is YYDKDF (reference sequence). This CDR3 has 16 residues. The germline V and J ends were trimmed by 1 base and 3 bases, with 15 bases remaining between them. As DNA, the CDR3 is TGTGCCACCAGCAGAGTCCCGGATGGGGGCCACTATGGCTACACCTTC. Translated, it gives CATSRVPDGGHYGYTF.

Concerning this clonotype itself: This may arise from a read error, as a much more abundant clone is one base away. The chain couples TRBV5-6 to TRBJ1-1, with no clear D. CDR1 SGHDT and CDR2 YYEEEE come from the germline V gene. The CDR3 has 13 residues. Trimming took off 6 bases at V and 5 bases at J, with 14 bases between the two ends. The DNA of the CDR3 is TGTGCCAGCAAACCGGACGTCGGGACTGAAGCTTTCTTT. Residues: CASKPDVGTEAFF.

This clonotype was seen repeatedly, ten times or more. The V and J genes are TRBV24-1 and TRBJ1-3; D possibly corresponds to TRBD1 (6 bases). V lost 2 bases to trimming and J lost 0 bases, with 10 bases between them. CDR3 length: 16 residues. Germline V CDR1 and CDR2: KGHDR, SFDVKD. The CDR3 region is CATSDSGTSSGNTIYF. CDR3 DNA sequence: TGTGCCACCAGTGATTCCGGGACATCCTCTGGAAACACCATATATTTT.

The chain recombines TRBV24-1 with TRBJ2-5; D is unclear. The V end was cut by 2 bases, the J end by 1 base, with 13 bases between. CDR3 length equals 16 residues. Germline-derived CDR1 and CDR2 are KGHDR and SFDVKD. The CDR3 DNA sequence: TGTGCCACCAGTGATTCCGAGCCGGGCATCCAAGAGACCCAGTACTTC. This translates into CATSDSEPGIQETQYF.

This clonotype has more than one count but fewer than ten. J is TRBJ1-2 and V is TRBV27; 9 nucleotides agree with TRBD1. This CDR3 spans 15 amino acids. With 5 bases clipped from V and 4 bases from J, the junction kept 8 bases outside the gene matches. Germline V lookup: CDR1 MNHEY, CDR2 SMNVEV (reference sequence). CDR3 nucleotide sequence: TGTGCCAGCAGTACCACGGACAGGGGAATCTATGGCTACACCTTC. It translates to CASSTTDRGIYGYTF.

This clonotype came up many times. The chain is built from TRBV7-9 and TRBJ2-5; D unclear. The germline V and J ends were trimmed by 8 bases and 7 bases, with 8 bases remaining between them. Germline lookup yields CDR1 SEHNR and CDR2 FQNEAQ (reference sequence). The CDR3 is 10 amino acids. Here the CDR3 reads CASATGTQYF. CDR3 DNA: TGTGCCAGCGCGACCGGGACCCAGTACTTC.

This clonotype has only a few counts. The V call is TRBV29-1, the J call TRBJ1-1, with 7 bases aligning to TRBD1. The CDR3 consists of 10 residues. In germline, CDR1 is SQVTM, CDR2 ANQGSEA. CDR3 in DNA: TGCAGGGGGGACAGTGCTGAAGCTTTCTTT. Translation gives CRGDSAEAFF.

This clonotype occurred many times. V usage is TRBV20-1 and J usage is TRBJ2-5; 10 positions match TRBD1. The CDR3 is 15 amino acids. CDR1 is DFQATT and CDR2 is SNEGSKA in the germline V gene (reference sequence). J lost 5 bases, V lost 5 bases, and 11 bases had no gene match. The CDR3 DNA reads TGCAGTGCTGGGCCGGGACAGGGGTTTATGGAGACCCAGTACTTC. This sequence encodes CSAGPGQGFMETQYF.

This clonotype was seen only a few times. The genes are TRBV7-9 and TRBJ2-5; D is perhaps TRBD2 (5 bases). Trimming cost V 5 bases and J 5 bases, with 21 bases left between them. The germline V gene has CDR1 SEHNR and CDR2 FQNEAQ (reference sequence). There are 16 residues in the CDR3. The CDR3 sequence is CASSPPGRFRLETQYF. CDR3 DNA: TGTGCCAGCAGCCCTCCGGGGAGATTCCGTTTGGAGACCCAGTACTTC.

Only one count was recorded for this clonotype. The J gene is TRBJ1-2, the V gene TRBV15; a possible D gene is TRBD1 (5 bases). Germline V CDR1 and CDR2: LNHNV, YYDKDF (reference sequence). The V end lost 5 bases, the J end lost 3 bases, and 19 bases lay between the germline ends. The CDR3 consists of 16 residues. CDR3 coding DNA: TGTGCCACCAGCGGATCGGCAGGGAACCCGGACTATGGCTACACCTTC. Its protein is CATSGSAGNPDYGYTF. Supplemented by reference TRBV15 and TRBJ1-2, the full variable domain reads DAMVIQNPRYQVTQFGKPVTLSCSQTLNHNVMYWYQQKSSQAPKLLFHYYDKDFNNEADTPDNFQSRRPNTSFCFLDIRSPGLGDTAMYLCATSGSAGNPDYGYTFGSGTRLTVV.

This clonotype was observed many times. The gene calls are TRBV29-1 and TRBJ1-1, with TRBD1 matching over 10 bases. CDR1 and CDR2 (germline): SQVTM, ANQGSEA. The CDR3 consists of 16 residues. V shed 3 bases, J shed 0 bases, and the junction held 7 bases outside the gene matches. Written as DNA, the CDR3 is TGCAGCGTTGAGAATGACAGGGGGCGGCTGAACACTGAAGCTTTCTTT. Translating gives CSVENDRGRLNTEAFF.

J is TRBJ1-3 and V is TRBV5-1; D unresolved. The V end was cut by 3 bases, the J end by 8 bases, with 9 bases between. Germline loops: CDR1 SGHRS, CDR2 YFSETQ. This CDR3 is built from 12 residues. The CDR3 coding sequence is TGCGCCAGCAGCTCACGGGAGTACACCATATATTTT. The encoded protein is CASSSREYTIYF.

This clonotype was counted at least ten times. The rearrangement joins TRBV20-1 to TRBJ2-7; D remains unclear. Germline CDR1 is DFQATT and CDR2 is SNEGSKA (reference sequence). Between the trimmed V and J ends, which lost 3 bases and 3 bases, there was a span of 18 bases. CDR3 length equals 15 residues. The CDR3 here is CSASSAGVVGYEQYF. For the CDR3, the DNA is TGCAGTGCTAGTTCTGCTGGGGTAGTTGGCTACGAGCAGTACTTC.